A single sample gave rise to the 15 T cell receptor beta chains below, sequenced in a study of PD-1 blockade in classical Hodgkin lymphoma. Sequencing was performed with immunoSEQ multiplex PCR; in TCRdb, only in-frame clones are kept and a portion is missing. The table lists around 17,000 clones, around four fifths of them singletons. Brentuximab vedotin exposure varied among the patients, all of whom had relapsed after autologous stem cell transplantation. Investigators isolated CD4+ T cells from thawed PBMCs through magnetic negative selection. The sequencing used CD4+ T cells from blood, collected at baseline. The receptors shown here come from a human donor with classical Hodgkin lymphoma.

The chain uses TRBV11-2 and TRBJ2-5, with a tentative D call TRBD2 (6 bases). This CDR3 spans 14 amino acids. V was clipped by 5 bases and J by 4 bases, with 14 bases between them. The V gene's germline CDR1 is SGHAT and CDR2 FQNNGV. This chain's CDR3 is CASSHFLRGETQYF. For the CDR3, the DNA is TGTGCCAGCAGCCACTTCCTGCGGGGAGAGACCCAGTACTTC.

V usage is TRBV6-6 and J usage is TRBJ2-7; a possible D gene is TRBD1 (5 bases). The CDR3 covers 12 residues. The germline V gene has CDR1 MNHNY and CDR2 SVGAGI (reference sequence). The ends were cut back, 9 bases at V and 10 bases at J, with 19 bases in the middle. The CDR3 DNA sequence: TGTGCCAGTCTCACAGGTTTCTCCGACCAGTACTTC. Its translation is CASLTGFSDQYF.

The chain recombines TRBV11-1 with TRBJ1-2, with TRBD1 matching over 9 bases. The V and J ends lost 5 bases and 8 bases, in that order; junction bases with no gene match: 6. Looked up from germline, CDR1 is SGHAT and CDR2 is FQDESV (reference sequence). This CDR3 is built from 13 residues. In DNA form, the CDR3 reads TGTGCCAGCAGCCCGGGACAGGGCGGGGGCTACACCTTC. This codes for CASSPGQGGGYTF.

The chain employs TRBV4-3 and TRBJ2-7; TRBD1 agrees at 12 bases. After removal of 1 base from V and 4 bases from J, the junction contained 2 bases not matched to a gene. CDR1 and CDR2 (germline): LGHNA, YSLEER. The CDR3 length is 15 residues. The CDR3 DNA reads as TGCGCCAGCAGCCAAGGGGACAGGGGGCTTTACGAGCAGTACTTC. It specifies CASSQGDRGLYEQYF.

This clone was seen just once. The rearrangement joins TRBV6-5 to TRBJ1-4; D not certain. The germline gives CDR1 MNHEY, CDR2 SVGAGI. There are 13 residues in the CDR3. Trimming removed 2 bases from V and 8 bases from J, with 9 bases in between. The CDR3 sequence is CASSYEAKEKLFF. CDR3 nucleotides: TGTGCCAGCAGTTACGAGGCCAAAGAAAAACTGTTTTTT.

This clone was detected only once. The V call is TRBV29-1, the J call TRBJ1-4; 9 bases are a match to TRBD1. Trimming at V came to 4 bases and at J to 6 bases, leaving 0 bases not matched to a gene. There are 12 residues in the CDR3. The V gene's germline CDR1 is SQVTM and CDR2 ANQGSEA. The CDR3 region has the DNA TGCAGCGTTGGACAGGGGGATGAAAAACTGTTTTTT. Its translation: CSVGQGDEKLFF.

CDR3 sequence (DNA): TGTGCCAGCAGTCCCCAATGGGGACAGGGGGCGTACGAGCAGTACTTC. Translated: CASSPQWGQGAYEQYF. The gene calls are TRBV28 and TRBJ2-7; 12 bases align to TRBD1. Per germline, CDR1 MDHEN and CDR2 SYDVKM. This CDR3 region has 16 residues. The trim removed 5 bases at V and 4 bases at J, leaving 9 bases unmatched.

This clone was seen a handful of times. This sequence joins TRBV27 and TRBJ1-4; D gene uncertain. Germline V gene lookup returns CDR1 MNHEY and CDR2 SMNVEV (reference sequence). V lost 7 bases and J lost 2, with 17 bases in between. CDR3 length equals 16 residues. The CDR3 loop is CASTSLDGVTNEKLFF. In DNA form, the CDR3 reads TGTGCCAGCACCTCGCTCGACGGTGTGACTAATGAAAAACTGTTTTTT.

This chain connects TRBV7-8 to TRBJ1-2, with D uncertain. CDR3 length equals 15 residues. In germline, CDR1 is SGHVS, CDR2 FQNEAQ. V was clipped by 4 bases and J by 3 bases, with 15 bases between them. In nucleotides, the CDR3 is TGTGCCAGCAGCTCCTGGGGATTCGGGGACTATGGCTACACCTTC. Translating gives CASSSWGFGDYGYTF.

This clone was detected only a few times. The chain has TRBV6-6 and TRBJ1-2, with D hard to call. V dropped 6 bases and J dropped 4 bases, with 12 bases sitting between them. The length of the CDR3 is 13 residues. Per the germline V gene, CDR1 is MNHNY and CDR2 is SVGAGI (reference sequence). The CDR3 bases are TGTGCCAGCAGCCATATAAGGGTCTATGGCTACACCTTC. This encodes CASSHIRVYGYTF.

This clone appeared a few times. The chain carries TRBV4-2 and TRBJ1-5; D unclear. CDR1 and CDR2 (germline): LGHNA, YNFKEQ. The CDR3 runs 16 residues. Trimming cost V 0 bases and J 6 bases, with 15 bases left between them. CDR3 in amino acids: CASSQDLMEGGQPQHF. CDR3 in DNA: TGTGCCAGCAGCCAAGATCTTATGGAGGGTGGTCAGCCCCAGCATTTT.

This clone appeared a single time. The chain combines TRBV19 with TRBJ1-5; D is possibly TRBD1 (6 bases). The V and J ends lost 8 bases and 5 bases respectively, with 13 bases between them. The CDR3 extends over 13 amino acids. Germline CDR1 LNHDA, CDR2 SQIVND (reference sequence). This CDR3 is CASSTGSYQPQHF. The CDR3 DNA follows: TGTGCCAGTTCGACAGGATCCTATCAGCCCCAGCATTTT.

The gene calls are TRBV28 and TRBJ2-1, with D unclear. The CDR3 extends over 12 amino acids. The germline CDR1 and CDR2 sequences are MDHEN and SYDVKM. Trimming shortened V by 8 bases and J by 6 bases, and 11 bases separated the two germline ends. CDR3 in DNA: TGTGCCAGCTGCAGCGTGCCCAATGAGCAGTTCTTC. Protein sequence: CASCSVPNEQFF.

This chain uses TRBV10-3 with TRBJ1-3, with D perhaps TRBD1 (5 bases). The V gene lost 0 bases and the J gene lost 2 bases, with 8 bases spanning the gap. In germline, CDR1 is ENHRY, CDR2 SYGVKD. CDR3 length: 15 amino acids. DNA of the CDR3: TGTGCCATCAGTGAGTCGCCAGGGACTGGAAACACCATATATTTT. Amino acid sequence: CAISESPGTGNTIYF.

The chain recombines TRBV19 with TRBJ2-3; TRBD2 agrees at 10 bases. CDR1 and CDR2 from the germline V gene are LNHDA and SQIVND (reference sequence). Losses at the gene ends were 2 bases for V and 7 bases for J; bases not matched to a gene: 3. The CDR3 extends over 14 amino acids. The CDR3 loop reads CASSITSGENTQYF. The CDR3 DNA sequence: TGTGCCAGTAGTATAACTAGCGGGGAGAATACGCAGTATTTT. Full variable domain (outside the CDR3, taken from reference TRBV19 and TRBJ2-3): DGGITQSPKYLFRKEGQNVTLSCEQNLNHDAMYWYRQDPGQGLRLIYYSQIVNDFQKGDIAEGYSVSREKKESFPLTVTSAQKNPTAFYLCASSITSGENTQYFGPGTRLTVL.